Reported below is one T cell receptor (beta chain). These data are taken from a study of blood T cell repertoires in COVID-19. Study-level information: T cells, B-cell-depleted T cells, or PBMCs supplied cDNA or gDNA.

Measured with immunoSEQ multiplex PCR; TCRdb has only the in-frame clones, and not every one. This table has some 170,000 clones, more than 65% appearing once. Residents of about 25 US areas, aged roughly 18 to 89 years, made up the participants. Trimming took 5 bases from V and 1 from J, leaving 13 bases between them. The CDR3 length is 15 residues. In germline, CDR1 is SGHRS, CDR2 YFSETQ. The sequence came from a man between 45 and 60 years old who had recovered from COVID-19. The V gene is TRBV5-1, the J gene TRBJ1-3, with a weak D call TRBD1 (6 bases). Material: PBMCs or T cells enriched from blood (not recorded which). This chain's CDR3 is CASREDSQSGNTIYF. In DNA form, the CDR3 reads TGCGCCAGCAGGGAGGACAGTCAATCTGGAAACACCATATATTTT. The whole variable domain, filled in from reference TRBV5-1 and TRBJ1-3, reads KAGVTQTPRYLIKTRGQQVTLSCSPISGHRSVSWYQQTPGQGLQFLFEYFSETQRNKGNFPGRFSGRQFSNSRSEMNVSTLELGDSALYLCASREDSQSGNTIYFGEGSWLTVV.